Each of the 22 T cell receptor beta chains below was sequenced from the same sample in a study of blood T cells in healthy people across ages. A sample-barcoded 5' primer and a J-beta primer mix were used in a second PCR of about 7 to 12 cycles. TCRdb re-analysed the 5' RACE reads in MiXCR, keeping a single row per CDR3 protein. The table has about 780,000 distinct CDR3 sequences, 46% seen once. Specimen: blood. The receptor source for this set is a man older than 75 in good health.

This clonotype was seen just once. V and J are TRBV28 and TRBJ1-5, with unresolved D. Trimming shortened V by 5 bases and J by 6 bases, and 20 bases separated the two germline ends. Germline lookup yields CDR1 MDHEN and CDR2 SYDVKM. The CDR3 has 16 amino acids. The DNA of the CDR3 is TGTGCCAGCAGTCCCTTGGGTCCCACTGACGGTCAGCCCCAGCATTTT. Its translation is CASSPLGPTDGQPQHF.

The chain carries TRBV7-2 and TRBJ2-1, with D uncertain. Trimming took off 5 bases at V and 7 bases at J, with 15 bases between the two ends. Germline CDR1 is SGHTA and CDR2 is FQGNSA. CDR3 length: 14 amino acids. CDR3 amino acids: CASSQAMGWNEQFF. CDR3 sequence (DNA): TGTGCCAGCAGCCAAGCCATGGGCTGGAATGAGCAGTTCTTC.

This clonotype occurred a few times. This chain joins TRBV20-1 and TRBJ2-5; D remains ambiguous. From germline, CDR1 is DFQATT and CDR2 SNEGSKA (reference sequence). V dropped 2 bases and J dropped 0 bases, with 10 bases sitting between them. This CDR3 spans 14 amino acids. The CDR3 DNA reads as TGCAGTGCTAGACCTTACTCGAACCAAGAGACCCAGTACTTC. Its translation: CSARPYSNQETQYF.

As concerns this clonotype: A much larger clone differs from this one at a single base, so this may be a read error. The chain's CDR3 is CASSLLSNQETQFF. The CDR3 region has the DNA TGTGCCAGCAGCTTGCTGTCTAACCAAGAGACCCAGTTCTTC. V gene TRBV5-4 combines with J gene TRBJ2-5; D ambiguous. Gene TRBJ2-1 matches the end of the DNA better, so the J call may be wrong. Germline V gene sequence: CDR1 SGHNT, CDR2 YYREEE (reference sequence). This CDR3 has 14 residues.

This clonotype was observed once. This chain uses TRBV5-1 with TRBJ2-7, with TRBD1 matching 9 bases. V shed 1 base and J 5 bases; nucleotides not matched to a gene: 7. CDR1 and CDR2 (germline): SGHRS, YFSETQ. The CDR3 totals 15 residues. The CDR3 spells CASSLTYGDRDEQYF. The CDR3, as DNA: TGCGCCAGCAGCTTGACGTACGGGGACAGGGACGAGCAGTACTTC.

This clonotype appeared a single time. Compared with germline, one end of the junction differs, possibly owing to a read error. In DNA form, the CDR3 reads TGTGCCAGCAGTTTACCCGGGTACAATGGGCAGTTCTTC. Protein sequence: CASSLPGYNGQFF. The J gene is TRBJ2-1, the V gene TRBV28; D remains ambiguous. In germline, CDR1 is MDHEN, CDR2 SYDVKM. The length of the CDR3 is 13 residues.

The genes are TRBV13 and TRBJ2-4, with no clear D. The J call could be wrong; TRBJ2-7 is a better fit for the DNA end. Germline CDR1 is PRHDT and CDR2 is FYEKMQ (reference sequence). This CDR3 comprises 14 residues. The CDR3, as DNA: TGTGCCAGCAGCTTCGGTCCGGCTTCCTACGAGCAGTACTTC. This codes for CASSFGPASYEQYF.

With regard to this clonotype: A much larger clone differs by one base, so this may be a read error. This is likely a read error, given that the CDR3 carries no conserved phenylalanine or tryptophan at its end. The chain uses TRBV4-2 and TRBJ2-1; 7 nucleotides align to TRBD2. This CDR3 has 14 amino acids. The ends lost 0 bases at V and 10 bases at J; junction bases unmatched: 6. Germline values: CDR1 LGHNA, CDR2 YNFKEQ. CDR3 residues: CASSQDYGGGEQFV. For the CDR3, the DNA is TGTGCCAGCAGCCAAGATTACGGGGGAGGGGAGCAGTTCGTC.

The genes are TRBV11-3 and TRBJ2-1, with D tentatively TRBD2 (6 bases). The germline CDR1 and CDR2 sequences are SGHNT and YENEEA. Trimming took 0 bases from V and 8 from J, leaving 17 bases between them. The CDR3 covers 16 residues. The CDR3 bases are TGTGCCAGCAGCTTAGATTTGCGGCGGGGAGAACATGAGCAGTTCTTC. Amino acid sequence: CASSLDLRRGEHEQFF.

The rearrangement uses TRBV12-3 or TRBV12-4 and TRBJ2-7; D is perhaps TRBD2 (5 bases). The V and J ends lost 5 bases and 9 bases respectively, with 14 bases between them. The CDR3 extends over 12 amino acids. The DNA for the CDR3 is TGTGCCAGCAGTCATCCTTCCCGGGGGCAGTACTTC. It translates to CASSHPSRGQYF.

This chain uses TRBV3-1 with TRBJ2-1; 11 positions agree with TRBD2. The CDR3 is 20 amino acids. The J segment lost 0 bases and the V segment lost 1 base, leaving 11 bases of the junction unmatched. The V gene's germline CDR1 is LGHDT and CDR2 YNNKEL (reference sequence). CDR3 loop: CASSQGLVAGGIDSYNEQFF. The CDR3 DNA is TGTGCCAGCAGCCAAGGATTAGTAGCGGGGGGGATAGACTCCTACAATGAGCAGTTCTTC.

This clonotype was counted once. This rearrangement joins TRBV20-1 to TRBJ2-7; 12 bases agree with TRBD1. The CDR3 sequence is 15 residues long. Germline lookup yields CDR1 DFQATT and CDR2 SNEGSKA (reference sequence). The junction had 6 bases not matched to a gene; V was cut back by 1 base and J by 5 bases. CDR3 in DNA: TGCAGTGCTAGAGGGTGGGACAGGGGGCGGGACGAGCAGTACTTC. This codes for CSARGWDRGRDEQYF.

A note on this clonotype: Sequence at one end of the junction differs from germline and may be a read error. The rearrangement links TRBV6-5 to TRBJ2-6; 8 bases map to TRBD1. Germline values: CDR1 MNHEY, CDR2 SVGAGI. The CDR3 runs 17 residues. In DNA form, the CDR3 reads TGTGCCAGCAGTTACCTTCTGACAGGGGCTGGGGCCTACGTCCTGACTTTC. Encoded protein: CASSYLLTGAGAYVLTF.

The chain recombines TRBV6-1 with TRBJ1-2; 7 nucleotides align to TRBD1. This CDR3 region has 14 residues. V lost 2 bases to trimming and J lost 8 bases; unmatched junction nucleotides: 8. Germline assignment: CDR1 MNHNS and CDR2 SASEGT. CDR3 region: CASSETGVERGYTF. The DNA for the CDR3 is TGTGCCAGCAGTGAAACAGGGGTGGAGAGAGGCTACACCTTC.

CDR3 nucleotides: TGCGCCAGCAGCTTCGAAGGACGCACGCCCACCGACGAGCAGTACTTC. Translation: CASSFEGRTPTDEQYF. The V gene is TRBV5-1, the J gene TRBJ2-7; D gene ambiguous. This CDR3 is built from 16 residues. Trimming left V 2 bases short and J 5 bases short, with 20 bases between. CDR1 is SGHRS, CDR2 YFSETQ, per germline.

The chain has TRBV27 and TRBJ1-5, with no clear D. The CDR3 spans 13 residues. Trimming took 3 bases from V and 8 from J, leaving 11 bases between them. Germline V gene lookup returns CDR1 MNHEY and CDR2 SMNVEV (reference sequence). CDR3 coding DNA: TGTGCCAGCAGTTTTGGCCTTGGCGAGCCCCAGCATTTT. Protein sequence: CASSFGLGEPQHF.

This chain connects TRBV5-1 to TRBJ1-1; D unresolved. Trimming removed 0 bases from V and 5 bases from J, with 17 bases in between. The CDR3 loop spans 16 amino acids. Germline-derived CDR1 and CDR2 are SGHRS and YFSETQ. The CDR3 bases are TGCGCCAGCAGCTTGGAACCTGGGCAGTTTTGGACTGAAGCTTTCTTT. Its protein product is CASSLEPGQFWTEAFF.

This sequence joins TRBV13 and TRBJ2-4; unclear D gene. The CDR3 runs 18 residues. Per germline, CDR1 PRHDT and CDR2 FYEKMQ (reference sequence). V lost 3 bases and J lost 0, with 18 bases in between. CDR3 in amino acids: CASSFNPLTDRAKNIQYF. The CDR3 DNA is TGTGCCAGCAGCTTTAATCCGTTAACAGATAGAGCCAAAAACATTCAGTACTTC.

This chain joins TRBV5-1 and TRBJ2-3, with D tentatively TRBD2 (5 bases). Between the trimmed V and J ends, which lost 7 bases and 6 bases, there was a span of 18 bases. Germline assignment: CDR1 SGHRS and CDR2 YFSETQ. The CDR3 covers 14 residues. In nucleotides, the CDR3 is TGCGCCAGCCGCTCACACGAGGGCGGGGATACGCAGTATTTT. This gives the protein CASRSHEGGDTQYF.

In regard to this clonotype: The germline gene is not matched at one end of the junction; a read error may be the cause. The chain carries TRBV27 and TRBJ2-7; D possibly corresponds to TRBD2 (5 bases). This CDR3 region has 16 residues. CDR1 and CDR2 from the germline V gene are MNHEY and SMNVEV (reference sequence). CDR3 region: CTSSLSEDFQAYEQYF. The CDR3 bases are TGCACCAGCAGTTTATCGGAGGACTTCCAGGCCTACGAGCAGTACTTC.

In nucleotides, the CDR3 is TGTGCCATCAGTGAGTTGATCACGACGAGGCTAGAGTATGGCTACACCTTC. This translates into CAISELITTRLEYGYTF. This chain uses TRBV10-3 with TRBJ1-2; D is ambiguous. V shed 1 base and J shed 5 bases, with 20 bases lying between them. The CDR3 is 17 amino acids. Germline lookup yields CDR1 ENHRY and CDR2 SYGVKD.

The chain links TRBV5-6 to TRBJ2-1; 13 bases are a match to TRBD2. In germline, CDR1 is SGHDT, CDR2 YYEEEE. V was clipped by 3 bases and J by 7 bases; unmatched bases: 4. There are 15 residues in the CDR3. CDR3 in amino acids: CASSWGLAGLNEQFF. In nucleotides, the CDR3 is TGTGCCAGCAGCTGGGGACTAGCGGGACTAAATGAGCAGTTCTTC.